The TCR beta chain under discussion was sequenced for a study of cytomegalovirus exposure and HLA in healthy donors. Study background: Membership in the Caucasian-associated ancestry cluster was found for about 84% of roughly 360 genotyped donors. Study-wide points: CMV serostatus was the sole immune exposure data available. Most CMV-associated TCR beta chains were later found to appear HLA-restricted.

In the PCR, 60 Vbeta and 13 Jbeta primers were used. Profiling relied on immunoSEQ multiplex PCR, and the TCRdb table lists in-frame clones only, not all of them. The sample carries about 210,000 clones, roughly three quarters recorded once. The germline CDR1 and CDR2 sequences are MDHEN and SYDVKM. The CDR3 has 12 amino acids. On this clone itself: Its target is unknown. An end of the junction does not agree with germline; a read error may underlie this.

The sequence was collected from a male donor in good health and CMV-seropositive. Sample: PBMCs. The V and J genes are TRBV28 and TRBJ2-1, with D perhaps TRBD1 (6 bases). The CDR3 here is CAEGESVNEQFF. In DNA, the CDR3 is TGCGCAGAGGGGGAGTCGGTCAATGAGCAGTTCTTC.